Reported below is one T cell receptor (beta chain). This clonotype was counted at least ten times. This receptor's antigen is unknown. No much larger clone exists at a distance of one base, and base qualities are not known. The TCR beta CDR3 regions were amplified from RNA transcripts. A first-round RT-PCR of the TCR CDR3 used the HTBI primer set with the Qiagen OneStep RT-PCR kit. The libraries were constructed in a second round of multiplex PCR and then size-selected and purified. The libraries were sequenced on an Illumina HiSeq2000 using paired-end 100 bp reads. Turning to the authors' computational methods: SOAPnuke was used to process the raw data, with reads discarded if the reads contained adapters or uncalled bases, had a mean Phred below 15, or lacked an exact constant-primer or identifier match. High-quality paired reads were merged with COPE v1.2.5, and unique nucleotide sequences were defined as clonotypes. Clonotypes were aligned to IMGT TRBV, TRBD and TRBJ reference segments using MiTCR v1.1. The analysis included only V-J combinations with a frequency above 0.0001, which together covered 99% to 99.2% of the repertoires. The TCS score was defined as the ratio of F50 (clonal expansion) to E x V (chaos), calculated using BLOSUM62-based TCRdist between CDR3 peptides within each V-J. Welch's t-statistics and random forest reduced 500 to 650 V-J features to roughly 13, which were used in a naive Bayes classifier (R e1071). The public reads were quality trimmed at Q25 with fastp and then assembled into clones with MiXCR by TCRdb, keeping productive beta chains. For every CDR3 protein sequence, its rows merge into one entry that carries the most common genes and DNA. These V and J calls are TCRdb output, not the study's own analysis. Within this sample are fewer than 350,000 distinct CDR3 sequences, with roughly a fifth of them counted one time only. About 50% of the sample is in the top ten clones.

The record originates from a study of T cells in Graves' hyperthyroidism and ophthalmopathy (dated by TCRdb to between 2018 and 2021). Study-level background: Peripheral blood samples were taken at initial diagnosis, before any treatment was given. TCR V-J signatures able to tell the groups apart were searched for in a discovery cohort of 100 or so patients, of whom 40 to 45 had Graves' ophthalmopathy and about 60 had stable Graves' hyperthyroidism. In addition, the study compared T-cell repertoires in thyroid tissue and in blood from a handful of Graves' hyperthyroidism patients. The 95 to 100 discovery patients were randomly divided into training and test sets at a 7:3 ratio. After sampling, hyperthyroidism patients received methimazole starting at 30 mg daily, and ophthalmopathy patients received high-dose intravenous methylprednisolone. The paper reports TCR Vbeta CDR3 sequencing of roughly 140 peripheral blood samples: approximately 41 ophthalmopathy, roughly 80 hyperthyroidism and roughly 17 progressor patients. Prospective prediction of ophthalmopathy was tested in an independent validation cohort of 18 to 20 hyperthyroidism patients and roughly 16 patients who later progressed to ophthalmopathy. General findings and caveats noted by the study authors: No statistical method was used to fix the sample size in advance, and group allocation was not hidden from the investigators. Most expanded thyroid clonotypes (frequency above 0.001) were also detected in blood, suggesting blood repertoires may reflect thyroid immune responses. In validation, the model predicted progression to ophthalmopathy a median of about 6 months before onset, with about 67% sensitivity and almost 75% specificity. A 13 V-J signature model separated ophthalmopathy from stable hyperthyroidism, with about 88% sensitivity and 81% to 83% specificity in cross-validation and 80%/75% in testing.

Stable Graves' hyperthyroidism was defined as the absence of progression to ophthalmopathy over 18 months of follow-up. Hyperthyroidism patients were newly diagnosed, with disease duration under 2 months, and aged 18 to 65 years. The study excluded patients with uncontrolled infections, other autoimmune diseases, pregnancy or lactation. Diagnoses were based on clinical symptoms, serum thyroxine and TRAb, thyroid ultrasound and orbital computed tomography. Ficoll-Paque density gradient centrifugation was used to isolate PBMCs from around 10 ml of fresh peripheral blood. Total RNA was extracted with Trizol reagent, and quality was checked on an Agilent 2100 Bioanalyzer. The germline V gene (reference sequence) provides CDR1 MNHEY and CDR2 SMNVEV. The CDR3, from cysteine to phenylalanine, totals 16 residues. Of the read, only the CDR3 DNA is kept; its 48 bases are in frame from base 1. The junction shows trimming of 4 bases on V and 3 bases on J, plus 19 bases between the germline ends.

This clonotype was sampled from a woman aged 45-65 years with Graves' hyperthyroidism. The sample consisted of blood. The sequence is built from TRBV27 and TRBJ2-7, with the D call tentatively TRBD1 or TRBD2, each fitting 5 bases. In nucleotide form, the sequence is TGTGCCAGCAGTTCAACCCACAGGACCGGGAACTACGAGCAGTACTTC. Its protein reads: CASSSTHRTGNYEQYF.